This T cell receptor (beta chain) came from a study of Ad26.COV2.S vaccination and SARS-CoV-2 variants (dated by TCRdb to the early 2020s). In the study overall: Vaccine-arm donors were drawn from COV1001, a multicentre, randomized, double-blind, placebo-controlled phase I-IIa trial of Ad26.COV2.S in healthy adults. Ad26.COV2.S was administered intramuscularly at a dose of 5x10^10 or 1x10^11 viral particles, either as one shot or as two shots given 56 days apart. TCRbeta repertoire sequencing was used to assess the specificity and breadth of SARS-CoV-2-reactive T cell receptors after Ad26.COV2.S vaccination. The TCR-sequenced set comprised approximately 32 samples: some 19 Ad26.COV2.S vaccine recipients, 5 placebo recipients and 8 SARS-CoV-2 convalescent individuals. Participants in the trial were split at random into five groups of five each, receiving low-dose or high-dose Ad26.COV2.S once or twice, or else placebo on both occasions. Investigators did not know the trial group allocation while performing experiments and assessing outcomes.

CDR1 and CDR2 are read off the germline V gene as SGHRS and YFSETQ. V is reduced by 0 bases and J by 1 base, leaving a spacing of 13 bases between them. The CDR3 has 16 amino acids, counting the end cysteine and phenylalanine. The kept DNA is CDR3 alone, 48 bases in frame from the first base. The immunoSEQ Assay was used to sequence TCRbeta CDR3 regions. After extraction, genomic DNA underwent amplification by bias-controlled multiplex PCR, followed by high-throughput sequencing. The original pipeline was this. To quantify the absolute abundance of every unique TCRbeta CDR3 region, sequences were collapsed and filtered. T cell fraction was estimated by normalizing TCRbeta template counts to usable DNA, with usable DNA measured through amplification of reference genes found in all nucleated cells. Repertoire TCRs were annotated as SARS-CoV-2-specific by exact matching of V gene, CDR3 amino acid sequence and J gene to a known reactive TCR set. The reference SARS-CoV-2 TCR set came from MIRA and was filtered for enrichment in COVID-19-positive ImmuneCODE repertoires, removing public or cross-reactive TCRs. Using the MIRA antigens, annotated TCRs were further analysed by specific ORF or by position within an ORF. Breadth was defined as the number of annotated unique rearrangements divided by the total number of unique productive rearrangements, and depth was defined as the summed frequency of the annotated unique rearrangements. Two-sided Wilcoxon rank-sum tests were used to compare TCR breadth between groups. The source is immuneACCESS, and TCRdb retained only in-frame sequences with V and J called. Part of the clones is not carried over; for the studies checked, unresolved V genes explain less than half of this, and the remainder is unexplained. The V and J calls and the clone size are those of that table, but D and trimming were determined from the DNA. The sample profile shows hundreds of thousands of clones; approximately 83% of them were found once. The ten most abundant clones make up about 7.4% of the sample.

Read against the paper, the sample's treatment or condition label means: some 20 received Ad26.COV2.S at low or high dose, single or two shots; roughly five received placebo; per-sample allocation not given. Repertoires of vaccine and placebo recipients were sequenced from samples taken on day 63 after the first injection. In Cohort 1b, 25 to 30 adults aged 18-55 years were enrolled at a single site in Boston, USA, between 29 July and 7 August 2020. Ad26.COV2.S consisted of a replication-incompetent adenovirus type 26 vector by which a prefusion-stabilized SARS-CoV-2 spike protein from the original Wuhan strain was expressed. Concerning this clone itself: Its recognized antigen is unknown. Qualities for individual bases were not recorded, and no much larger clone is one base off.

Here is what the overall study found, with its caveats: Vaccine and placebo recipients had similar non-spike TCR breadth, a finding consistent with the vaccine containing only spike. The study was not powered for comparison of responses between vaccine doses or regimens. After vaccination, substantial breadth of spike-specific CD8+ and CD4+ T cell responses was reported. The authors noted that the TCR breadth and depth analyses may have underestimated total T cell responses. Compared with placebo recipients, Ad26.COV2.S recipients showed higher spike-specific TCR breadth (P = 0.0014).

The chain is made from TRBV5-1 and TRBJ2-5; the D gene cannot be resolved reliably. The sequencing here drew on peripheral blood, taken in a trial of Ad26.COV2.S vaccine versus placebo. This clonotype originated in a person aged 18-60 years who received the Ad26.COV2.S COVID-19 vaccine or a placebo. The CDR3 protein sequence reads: CASSLVQLSGQETQYF. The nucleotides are TGCGCCAGCAGCTTGGTCCAGCTCTCCGGCCAAGAGACCCAGTACTTC.